Many counts were recorded for the clone carrying this TCR beta chain. This specimen belongs to a study of T-cell reconstitution after alpha-beta-depleted transplantation in children. Preparation of the TCRbeta library used unique molecular identifiers. TCRdb used MiXCR to reprocess the PCR reads, holding one entry per CDR3 protein. The table shows some 250,000 distinct CDR3 sequences, with around 12% occurring only once. V gave up 2 bases and J gave up 0 bases; unmatched junction bases: 9. Germline CDR1 SGDLS, CDR2 YYNGEE. The CDR3 is 18 residues long. This clonotype was obtained from a human donor who donated a stem cell graft to a child with acute lymphoblastic leukemia. The sample here was PBMCs from the stem cell graft donor, taken from the stem cell graft. The J gene is TRBJ1-2, the V gene TRBV9; 11 bases match TRBD1. CDR3 in amino acids: CASSVGQGALTANYGYTF. Written as DNA, the CDR3 is TGTGCCAGCAGCGTCGGACAGGGGGCTCTGACAGCTAACTATGGCTACACCTTC.